Shown below are 10 T cell receptor beta chains from a single sample sequenced in a study of shared clonotypes between healthy human individuals. The table came from immunoSEQ multiplex PCR; TCRdb's copy has only in-frame clones and leaves some out. The data show about 470,000 clones, 70% to 80% seen once. The sequencing input was PBMCs. The receptors shown here come from a woman in her thirties or forties in good health. Some clones in this sample may be carry-over from other donors' samples.

The chain links TRBV19 to TRBJ1-1, with D hard to call. V was pared by 7 bases and J by 1 base, with 16 bases between. Germline loops: CDR1 LNHDA, CDR2 SQIVND (reference sequence). The CDR3 runs 15 residues. The CDR3 DNA sequence: TGTGCCAGTACCCATCAGTCGGGGAGGAACACTGAAGCTTTCTTT. Translating it yields CASTHQSGRNTEAFF.

This clone has a count of ten or more. The rearrangement joins TRBV5-4 to TRBJ1-2, with 7 positions matching TRBD1. Germline CDR1 reads SGHNT; CDR2 reads YYREEE (reference sequence). The J segment lost 4 bases and the V segment lost 0 bases, leaving 6 bases of the junction unmatched. The CDR3 has 15 residues. This CDR3 reads CASSLEGGRGYGYTF. In DNA form, the CDR3 reads TGTGCCAGCAGCTTGGAAGGGGGCCGGGGCTATGGCTACACCTTC.

The chain joins TRBV5-6 to TRBJ2-7, with D possibly TRBD1 on 6 matching bases. The CDR3 consists of 17 residues. Germline CDR1 SGHDT, CDR2 YYEEEE. V shed 4 bases and J shed 2 bases, with 22 bases lying between them. CDR3 residues: CASSLMVLTQGTYEQYF. In DNA form, the CDR3 reads TGTGCCAGCAGCCTGATGGTTCTGACACAGGGAACCTACGAGCAGTACTTC.

The chain carries TRBV4-2 and TRBJ2-5; TRBD1 is a possible D gene (5 bases). The CDR3 is 15 amino acids. The V end lost 1 base, the J end lost 2 bases, and 11 bases lay between the germline ends. Per the germline V gene, CDR1 is LGHNA and CDR2 is YNFKEQ. In DNA form, the CDR3 reads TGTGCCAGCAGCCAAGCGGACACGGAGCAAGAGACCCAGTACTTC. This gives the protein CASSQADTEQETQYF.

The sample holds a few counts of this clone. This specimen includes other DNA sequences encoding the same CDR3. The chain has TRBV5-1 and TRBJ1-1; D is ambiguous. CDR3 length: 13 amino acids. With 4 bases removed from V and 1 base from J, the gap between germline ends came to 8 bases. Germline lookup yields CDR1 SGHRS and CDR2 YFSETQ. This CDR3 reads CASSVTENTEAFF. The DNA of the CDR3 is TGCGCCAGCAGCGTTACGGAGAACACTGAAGCTTTCTTT.

The rearrangement links TRBV5-4 to TRBJ2-3, with 14 bases that match TRBD2. This CDR3 is built from 16 residues. Germline V gene data show CDR1 as SGHNT and CDR2 as YYREEE (reference sequence). The ends lost 4 bases at V and 3 bases at J; junction bases unmatched: 4. The CDR3: CASSMGLAGVTDTQYF. CDR3 sequence (DNA): TGTGCCAGCAGCATGGGACTAGCGGGAGTAACAGATACGCAGTATTTT. Full variable domain (rest looked up from reference TRBV5-4 and TRBJ2-3): ETGVTQSPTHLIKTRGQQVTLRCSSQSGHNTVSWYQQALGQGPQFIFQYYREEENGRGNFPPRFSGLQFPNYSSELNVNALELDDSALYLCASSMGLAGVTDTQYFGPGTRLTVL.

The rearrangement joins TRBV7-2 to TRBJ2-5; tentative D call: TRBD2 (6 bases). This CDR3 is built from 15 residues. The V and J ends lost 4 bases and 2 bases respectively, with 14 bases between them. Germline CDR1 reads SGHTA; CDR2 reads FQGNSA. DNA of the CDR3: TGTGCCAGCAGCTCCGGGCCTAGCGAACAAGAGACCCAGTACTTC. Protein: CASSSGPSEQETQYF.

The rearrangement uses TRBV11-1 and TRBJ2-2; perhaps TRBD1 as D (6 bases). Trimming pared 1 base from V and 0 bases from J, leaving 9 bases between. CDR1 and CDR2 (germline): SGHAT, FQDESV (reference sequence). This CDR3 has 16 amino acids. The CDR3: CASSLVEGANTGELFF. The CDR3 DNA reads as TGTGCCAGCAGCTTAGTCGAGGGGGCGAACACCGGGGAGCTGTTTTTT.

The gene calls are TRBV19 and TRBJ2-6; 11 nucleotides line up with TRBD1. CDR3 size: 16 residues. Germline CDR1 LNHDA, CDR2 SQIVND (reference sequence). V was clipped by 7 bases and J by 4 bases; unmatched bases: 6. The CDR3 nucleotides are TGTGCCAGTACCGGGGACAGGGGGACCGGGGCCAACGTCCTGACTTTC. Its translation is CASTGDRGTGANVLTF.

The V call is TRBV15, the J call TRBJ1-5, with D possibly being TRBD1 (6 bases). V was pared by 0 bases and J by 1 base, with 10 bases between. Per the germline V gene, CDR1 is LNHNV and CDR2 is YYDKDF (reference sequence). This CDR3 is built from 16 residues. CDR3 DNA: TGTGCCACCAGCAGAGATCTTAGGGGGAGCAATCAGCCCCAGCATTTT. It codes for CATSRDLRGSNQPQHF.